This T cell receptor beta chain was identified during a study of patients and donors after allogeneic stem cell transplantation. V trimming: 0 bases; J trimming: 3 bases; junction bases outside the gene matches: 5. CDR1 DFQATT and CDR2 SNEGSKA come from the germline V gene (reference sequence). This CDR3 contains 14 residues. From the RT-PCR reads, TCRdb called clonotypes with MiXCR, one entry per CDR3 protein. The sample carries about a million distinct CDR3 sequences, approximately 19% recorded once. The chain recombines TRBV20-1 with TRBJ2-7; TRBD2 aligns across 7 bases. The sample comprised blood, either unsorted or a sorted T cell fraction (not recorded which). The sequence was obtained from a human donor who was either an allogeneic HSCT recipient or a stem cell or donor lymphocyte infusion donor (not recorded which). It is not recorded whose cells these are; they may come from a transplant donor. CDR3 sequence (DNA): TGCAGTGCTAGAGATTCTAGCGGCCACTACGAGCAGTACTTC. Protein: CSARDSSGHYEQYF.